Below, 4 T cell receptor beta chains from the same sample are listed, as sequenced in a study of blood T cell repertoires in COVID-19. Measured with immunoSEQ multiplex PCR; TCRdb has only the in-frame clones, and not every one. Of about 250,000 clones listed, 80% to 85% are singletons. The specimen sequenced was peripheral blood. The receptors originated from a man between 45 and 60 years old with active or convalescent COVID-19.

The chain has TRBV6-2 or TRBV6-3 and TRBJ2-5; the D is unclear. V lost 6 bases to trimming and J lost 3 bases, with 14 bases between them. This CDR3 has 14 residues. CDR1 and CDR2 (germline): MNHEY, SVGEGT. The CDR3 DNA is TGTGCCAGCAGCCGAACACCATATGAAGAGACCCAGTACTTC. As protein: CASSRTPYEETQYF.

CDR3 sequence reads: CASSLMTGGSYEQYF. CDR3 in DNA: TGTGCCAGCAGTTTGATGACAGGGGGCTCCTACGAGCAGTACTTC. This chain links TRBV6-2 or TRBV6-3 with TRBJ2-7; 9 positions agree with TRBD1. In germline, CDR1 is MNHEY, CDR2 SVGEGT. Trimming took 4 bases from V and 0 from J; bases not matched to a gene: 4. The CDR3 extends over 15 amino acids.

CDR3 amino acids: CASGTELNEKLFF. Written as DNA, the CDR3 is TGTGCCAGTGGGACAGAGTTGAATGAAAAACTGTTTTTT. The rearrangement joins TRBV2 to TRBJ1-4; TRBD1 aligns across 7 bases. V lost 9 bases, J lost 5 bases, and 6 bases stayed unmatched. Germline values: CDR1 SNHLY, CDR2 FYNNEI. The CDR3 is made up of 13 amino acids.

The chain joins TRBV1 to TRBJ2-7; the DNA was not used to check the table's D call, TRBD1. TRBV1 has pseudogene status. The CDR3 consists of 16 residues. The CDR3 DNA follows: TGCACCAGCAGCCAAGCCGACAGGGCCTACTCCTACGAGCAGTACTTC. It encodes CTSSQADRAYSYEQYF.